A few counts support the clone carrying this T cell receptor (beta chain). The data originate from a study of cytomegalovirus exposure and HLA in healthy donors. V was cut by 1 base and J by 9 bases, with 4 bases left in between. The germline V gene encodes CDR1 SEHNR and CDR2 FQNEAQ (reference sequence). CDR3 length: 11 residues. A multiplex PCR was run with 60 Vbeta primers and 13 Jbeta primers. Sequenced by immunoSEQ multiplex PCR; TCRdb stores in-frame clones only, minus some. The sample shows 150,000 or so clones, roughly four fifths of them seen only once. The gene calls are TRBV7-9 and TRBJ2-4; D is ambiguous. The origin of this receptor is a female donor in good health and CMV-seronegative. Sample: PBMCs. As DNA, the CDR3 is TGTGCCAGCAGCTTAGGCGGCATTCAGTACTTC. Translation gives CASSLGGIQYF.